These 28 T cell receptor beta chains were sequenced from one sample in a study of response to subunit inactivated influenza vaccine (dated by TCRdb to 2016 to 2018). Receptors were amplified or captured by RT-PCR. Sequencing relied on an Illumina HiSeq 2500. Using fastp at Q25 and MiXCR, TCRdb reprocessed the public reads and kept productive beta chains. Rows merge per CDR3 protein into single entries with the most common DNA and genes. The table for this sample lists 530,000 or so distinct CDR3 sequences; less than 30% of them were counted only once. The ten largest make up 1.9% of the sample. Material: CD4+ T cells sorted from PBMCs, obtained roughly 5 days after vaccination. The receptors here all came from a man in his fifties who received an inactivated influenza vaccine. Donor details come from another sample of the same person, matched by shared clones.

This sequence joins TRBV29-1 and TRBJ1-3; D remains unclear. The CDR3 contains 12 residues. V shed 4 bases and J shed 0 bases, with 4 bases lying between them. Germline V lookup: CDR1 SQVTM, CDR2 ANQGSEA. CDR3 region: CSVASSGNTIYF. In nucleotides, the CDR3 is TGCAGCGTTGCCAGCTCTGGAAACACCATATATTTT.

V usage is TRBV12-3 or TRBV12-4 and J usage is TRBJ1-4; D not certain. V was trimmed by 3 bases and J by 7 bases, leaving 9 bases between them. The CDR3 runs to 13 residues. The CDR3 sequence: CASSFRRVEKLFF. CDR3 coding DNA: TGTGCCAGCAGTTTTAGAAGGGTTGAAAAACTGTTTTTT.

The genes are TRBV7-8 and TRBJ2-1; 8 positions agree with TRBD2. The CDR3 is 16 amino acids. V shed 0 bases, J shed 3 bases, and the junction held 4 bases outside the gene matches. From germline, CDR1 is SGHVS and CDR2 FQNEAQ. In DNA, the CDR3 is TGTGCCAGCAGCTTAGCCGCTAGCGGGTTCTACAATGAGCAGTTCTTC. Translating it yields CASSLAASGFYNEQFF. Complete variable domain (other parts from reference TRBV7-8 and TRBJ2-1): GAGVSQSPRYKVAKRGQDVALRCDPISGHVSLFWYQQALGQGPEFLTYFQNEAQLDKSGLPSDRFFAERPEGSVSTLKIQRTQQEDSAVYLCASSLAASGFYNEQFFGPGTRLTVL.

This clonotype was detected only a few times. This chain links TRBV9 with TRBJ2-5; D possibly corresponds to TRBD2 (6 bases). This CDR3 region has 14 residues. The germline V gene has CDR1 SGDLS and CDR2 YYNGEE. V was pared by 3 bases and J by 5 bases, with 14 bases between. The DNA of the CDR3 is TGTGCCAGCAGCGGGACTACAGCTGGGGAGACCCAGTACTTC. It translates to CASSGTTAGETQYF.

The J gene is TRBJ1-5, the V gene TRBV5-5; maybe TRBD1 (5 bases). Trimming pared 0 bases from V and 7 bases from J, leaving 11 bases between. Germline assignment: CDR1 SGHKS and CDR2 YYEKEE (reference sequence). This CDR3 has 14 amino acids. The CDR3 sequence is CASSLDGGGQPQHF. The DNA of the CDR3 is TGTGCCAGCAGCTTGGACGGGGGAGGCCAGCCCCAGCATTTT.

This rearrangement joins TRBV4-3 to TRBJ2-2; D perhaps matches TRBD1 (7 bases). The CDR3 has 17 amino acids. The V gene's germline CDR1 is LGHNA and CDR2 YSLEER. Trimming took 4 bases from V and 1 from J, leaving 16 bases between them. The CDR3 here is CASSPGAGGGNTGELFF. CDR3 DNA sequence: TGCGCCAGCAGCCCCGGGGCAGGGGGAGGGAACACCGGGGAGCTGTTTTTT.

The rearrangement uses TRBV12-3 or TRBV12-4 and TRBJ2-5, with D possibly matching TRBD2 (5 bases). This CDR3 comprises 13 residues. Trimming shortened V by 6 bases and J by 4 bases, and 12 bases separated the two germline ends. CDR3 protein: CASSILRGETQYF. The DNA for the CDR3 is TGTGCCAGCAGCATCTTACGGGGAGAGACCCAGTACTTC.

The CDR3 spells CASSFVFRTEAFF. Here the CDR3 DNA reads TGTGCCAGCAGCTTTGTGTTCCGCACTGAAGCTTTCTTT. The chain links TRBV11-2 to TRBJ1-1; no firm D call. V lost 3 bases and J 4 bases, leaving 9 bases between the germline ends. This CDR3 region has 13 residues. Per germline, CDR1 SGHAT and CDR2 FQNNGV.

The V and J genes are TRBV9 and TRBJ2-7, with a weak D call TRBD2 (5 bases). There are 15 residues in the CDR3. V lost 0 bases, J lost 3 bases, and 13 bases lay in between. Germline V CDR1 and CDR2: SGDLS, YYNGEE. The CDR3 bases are TGTGCCAGCAGCGTAGCGCCTTCCCGGGACTACGAGCAGTACTTC. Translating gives CASSVAPSRDYEQYF.

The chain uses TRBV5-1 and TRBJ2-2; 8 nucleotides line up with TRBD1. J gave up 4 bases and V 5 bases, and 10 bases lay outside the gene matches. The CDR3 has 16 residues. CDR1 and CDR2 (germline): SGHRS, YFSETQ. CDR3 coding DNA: TGCGCCAGCAGGATCCCGGGACAGGAGATCACCGGGGAGCTGTTTTTT. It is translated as CASRIPGQEITGELFF. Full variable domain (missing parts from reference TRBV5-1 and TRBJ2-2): KAGVTQTPRYLIKTRGQQVTLSCSPISGHRSVSWYQQTPGQGLQFLFEYFSETQRNKGNFPGRFSGRQFSNSRSEMNVSTLELGDSALYLCASRIPGQEITGELFFGEGSRLTVL.

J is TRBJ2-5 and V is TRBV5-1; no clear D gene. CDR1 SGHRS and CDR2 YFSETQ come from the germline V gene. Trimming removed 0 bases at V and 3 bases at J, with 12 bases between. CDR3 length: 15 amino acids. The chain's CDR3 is CASSLALPDEETQYF. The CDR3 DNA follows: TGCGCCAGCAGCTTGGCGTTACCAGATGAAGAGACCCAGTACTTC. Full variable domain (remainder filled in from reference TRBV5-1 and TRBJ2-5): KAGVTQTPRYLIKTRGQQVTLSCSPISGHRSVSWYQQTPGQGLQFLFEYFSETQRNKGNFPGRFSGRQFSNSRSEMNVSTLELGDSALYLCASSLALPDEETQYFGPGTRLLVL.

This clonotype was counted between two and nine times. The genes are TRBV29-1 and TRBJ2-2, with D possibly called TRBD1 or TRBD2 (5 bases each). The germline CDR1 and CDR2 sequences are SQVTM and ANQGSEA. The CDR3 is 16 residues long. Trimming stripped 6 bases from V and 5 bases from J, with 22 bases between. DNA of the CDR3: TGCAGCGTGGGGATTACTGGACACTCGGGGACCGGGGAGCTGTTTTTT. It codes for CSVGITGHSGTGELFF.

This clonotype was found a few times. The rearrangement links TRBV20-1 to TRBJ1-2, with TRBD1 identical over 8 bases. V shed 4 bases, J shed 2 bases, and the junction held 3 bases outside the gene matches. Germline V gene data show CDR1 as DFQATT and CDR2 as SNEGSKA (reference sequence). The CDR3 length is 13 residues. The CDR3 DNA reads TGCAGTGCTACGGGACAGGTGAACTATGGCTACACCTTC. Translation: CSATGQVNYGYTF.

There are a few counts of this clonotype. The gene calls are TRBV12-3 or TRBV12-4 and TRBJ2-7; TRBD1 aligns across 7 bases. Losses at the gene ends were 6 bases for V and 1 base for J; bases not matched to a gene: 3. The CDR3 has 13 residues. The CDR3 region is CASRETGSYEQYF. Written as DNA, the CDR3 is TGTGCCAGCAGGGAGACAGGGTCCTACGAGCAGTACTTC.

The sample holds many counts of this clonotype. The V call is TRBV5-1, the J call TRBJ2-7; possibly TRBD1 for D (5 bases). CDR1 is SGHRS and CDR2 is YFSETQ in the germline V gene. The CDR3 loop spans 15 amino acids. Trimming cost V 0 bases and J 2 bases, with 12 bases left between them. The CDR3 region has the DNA TGCGCCAGCAGCTTGGGCGGAACCAGGGCCTACGAGCAGTACTTC. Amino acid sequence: CASSLGGTRAYEQYF.

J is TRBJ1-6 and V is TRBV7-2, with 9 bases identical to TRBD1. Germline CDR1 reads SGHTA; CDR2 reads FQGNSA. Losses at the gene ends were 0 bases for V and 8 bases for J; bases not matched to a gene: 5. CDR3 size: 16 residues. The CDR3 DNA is TGTGCCAGCAGCTTAGCGGGACAGGGTATTGATTCACCCCTCCACTTT. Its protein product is CASSLAGQGIDSPLHF.

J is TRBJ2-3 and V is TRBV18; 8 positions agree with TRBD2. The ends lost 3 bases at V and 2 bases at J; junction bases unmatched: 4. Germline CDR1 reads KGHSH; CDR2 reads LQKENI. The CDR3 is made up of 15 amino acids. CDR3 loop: CASSPRGDLTDTQYF. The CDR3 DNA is TGTGCCAGCTCACCGCGGGGGGACCTCACAGATACGCAGTATTTT.

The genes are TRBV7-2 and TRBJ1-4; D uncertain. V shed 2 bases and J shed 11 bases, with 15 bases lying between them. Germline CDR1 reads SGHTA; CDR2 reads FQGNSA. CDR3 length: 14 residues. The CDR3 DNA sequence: TGTGCCAGCAGCTTACCAACAGTCACGAACAAACTGTTTTTT. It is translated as CASSLPTVTNKLFF.

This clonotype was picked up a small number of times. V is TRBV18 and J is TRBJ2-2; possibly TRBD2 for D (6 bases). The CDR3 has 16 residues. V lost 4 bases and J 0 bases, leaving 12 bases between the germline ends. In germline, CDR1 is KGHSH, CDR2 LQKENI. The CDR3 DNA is TGTGCCAGCTCACTTCAACAGCGGGCGAACACCGGGGAGCTGTTTTTT. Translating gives CASSLQQRANTGELFF.

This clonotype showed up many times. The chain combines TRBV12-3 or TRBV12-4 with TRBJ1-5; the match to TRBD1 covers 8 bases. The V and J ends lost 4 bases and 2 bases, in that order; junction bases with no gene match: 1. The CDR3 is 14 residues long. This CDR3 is CASSSTGGNQPQHF. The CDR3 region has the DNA TGTGCCAGCAGTTCGACAGGGGGCAATCAGCCCCAGCATTTT.

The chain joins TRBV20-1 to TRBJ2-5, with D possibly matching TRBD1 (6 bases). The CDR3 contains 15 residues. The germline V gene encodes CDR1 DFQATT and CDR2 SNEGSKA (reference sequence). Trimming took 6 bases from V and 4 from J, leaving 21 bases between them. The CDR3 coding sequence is TGCAGTGCCGGGAAGGATGGGGGCGGTGGAGAGACCCAGTACTTC. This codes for CSAGKDGGGGETQYF.

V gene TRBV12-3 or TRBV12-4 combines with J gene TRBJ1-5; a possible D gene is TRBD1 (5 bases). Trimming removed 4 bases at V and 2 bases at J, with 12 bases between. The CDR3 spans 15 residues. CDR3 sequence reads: CASSYGRAGNQPQHF. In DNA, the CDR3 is TGTGCCAGCAGTTACGGCAGGGCCGGCAATCAGCCCCAGCATTTT.

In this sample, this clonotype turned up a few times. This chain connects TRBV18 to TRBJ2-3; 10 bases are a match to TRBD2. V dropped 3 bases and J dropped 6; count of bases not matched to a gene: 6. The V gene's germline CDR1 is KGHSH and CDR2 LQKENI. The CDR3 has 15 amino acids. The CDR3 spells CASSPVAGGSDTQYF. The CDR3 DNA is TGTGCCAGCTCACCGGTAGCGGGGGGATCGGATACGCAGTATTTT.

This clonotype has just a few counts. CDR3 sequence: CASSLVGGDREYEQYF. CDR3 DNA: TGTGCCAGCAGCTTAGTCGGGGGGGACAGGGAGTACGAGCAGTACTTC. J is TRBJ2-7 and V is TRBV7-2; D is perhaps TRBD1 (9 bases). Germline CDR1 is SGHTA and CDR2 is FQGNSA. The length of the CDR3 is 16 residues. V lost 1 base, J lost 4 bases, and 17 bases lay in between.

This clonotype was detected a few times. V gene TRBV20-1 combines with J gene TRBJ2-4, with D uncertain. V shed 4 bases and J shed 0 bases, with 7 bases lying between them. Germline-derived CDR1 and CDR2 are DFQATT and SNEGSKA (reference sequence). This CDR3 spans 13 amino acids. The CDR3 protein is CSATSPAKNIQYF. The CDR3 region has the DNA TGCAGTGCTACCAGCCCAGCCAAAAACATTCAGTACTTC.

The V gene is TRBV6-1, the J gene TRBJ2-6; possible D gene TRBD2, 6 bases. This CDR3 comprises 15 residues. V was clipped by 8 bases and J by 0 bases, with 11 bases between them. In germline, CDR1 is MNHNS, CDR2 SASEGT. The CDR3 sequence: CASGRSNSGANVLTF. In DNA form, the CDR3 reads TGTGCCAGCGGGAGGAGTAACTCTGGGGCCAACGTCCTGACTTTC.

CDR3 loop: CASTRGQGRTYEQYF. DNA of the CDR3: TGTGCCAGCACCCGAGGACAGGGTAGGACCTACGAGCAGTACTTC. The chain recombines TRBV25-1 with TRBJ2-7; 8 bases line up with TRBD1. Per the germline V gene, CDR1 is MGHDK and CDR2 is SYGVNS. J was trimmed by 2 bases and V by 7 bases; bases with no gene match: 10. The CDR3 covers 15 residues.

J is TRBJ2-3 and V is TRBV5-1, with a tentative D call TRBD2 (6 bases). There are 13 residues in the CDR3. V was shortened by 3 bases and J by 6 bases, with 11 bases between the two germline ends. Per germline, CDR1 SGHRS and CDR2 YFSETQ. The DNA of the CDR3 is TGCGCCAGCAGCTCCGGGGGTTATGATACGCAGTATTTT. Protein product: CASSSGGYDTQYF.